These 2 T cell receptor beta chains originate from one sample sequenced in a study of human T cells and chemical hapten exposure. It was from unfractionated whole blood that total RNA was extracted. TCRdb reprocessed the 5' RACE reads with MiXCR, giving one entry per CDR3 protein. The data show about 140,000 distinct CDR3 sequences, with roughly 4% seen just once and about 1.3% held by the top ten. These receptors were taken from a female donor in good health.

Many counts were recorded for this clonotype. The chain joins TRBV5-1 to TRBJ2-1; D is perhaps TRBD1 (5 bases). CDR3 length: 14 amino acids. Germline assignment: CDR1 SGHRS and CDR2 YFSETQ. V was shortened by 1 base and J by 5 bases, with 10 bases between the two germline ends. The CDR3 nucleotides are TGCGCCAGCAGCTTGAGGACACTGCACAATGAGCAGTTCTTC. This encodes CASSLRTLHNEQFF.

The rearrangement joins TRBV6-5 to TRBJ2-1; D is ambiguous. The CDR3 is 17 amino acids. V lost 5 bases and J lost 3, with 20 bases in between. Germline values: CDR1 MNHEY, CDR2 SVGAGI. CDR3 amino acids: CASSTPAVEAHYNEQFF. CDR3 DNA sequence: TGTGCCAGCAGTACCCCCGCGGTGGAAGCCCACTACAATGAGCAGTTCTTC.